These 22 T cell receptor beta chains came from one sample sequenced in a study of CD8 T cells in ankylosing spondylitis. MiXCR was run by TCRdb on the 5' RACE reads, yielding one entry per CDR3 protein. The table includes 90,000 to 100,000 distinct CDR3 sequences, about 7.7% detected once. The sequenced sample consisted of blood, either unsorted or a sorted T cell fraction (not recorded which). These receptors were taken from a male donor with ankylosing spondylitis or in good health (not recorded which).

The chain couples TRBV5-6 to TRBJ1-1; 7 bases match TRBD1. Germline CDR1 is SGHDT and CDR2 is YYEEEE. V gave up 2 bases and J gave up 3 bases; unmatched junction bases: 10. CDR3 size: 16 residues. CDR3 bases: TGTGCCAGCAGCTTTTTAAGGGGGCAAAGGTACACTGAAGCTTTCTTT. Amino acid sequence: CASSFLRGQRYTEAFF.

The chain carries TRBV5-1 and TRBJ2-3, with D uncertain. Germline CDR1 reads SGHRS; CDR2 reads YFSETQ. Trimming cost V 2 bases and J 1 base, with 11 bases left between them. The CDR3 is 15 amino acids. CDR3 sequence reads: CASSFLGWGTDTQYF. The CDR3 coding sequence is TGCGCCAGCAGCTTCCTGGGGTGGGGCACAGATACGCAGTATTTT.

This clonotype was recorded at least ten times. The CDR3 here is CSVAGRFSYEQYF. The CDR3 bases are TGCAGCGTGGCGGGGCGGTTCTCCTACGAGCAGTACTTC. The V call is TRBV29-1, the J call TRBJ2-7, with a possible D match to TRBD2 (6 bases). CDR3 length: 13 residues. The V end lost 6 bases, the J end lost 0 bases, and 12 bases lay between the germline ends. CDR1 is SQVTM, CDR2 ANQGSEA, per germline.

In this sample, this clonotype turned up many times. This chain uses TRBV5-1 with TRBJ2-2; 8 nucleotides align to TRBD2. Germline V gene sequence: CDR1 SGHRS, CDR2 YFSETQ. Trimming took 3 bases from V and 6 from J; bases not matched to a gene: 7. CDR3 size: 15 residues. CDR3 DNA sequence: TGCGCCAGCAGCTATGGAGCGGGAGTGGCCGGGGAGCTGTTTTTT. This codes for CASSYGAGVAGELFF. Variable domain in full (rest from reference TRBV5-1 and TRBJ2-2): KAGVTQTPRYLIKTRGQQVTLSCSPISGHRSVSWYQQTPGQGLQFLFEYFSETQRNKGNFPGRFSGRQFSNSRSEMNVSTLELGDSALYLCASSYGAGVAGELFFGEGSRLTVL.

The chain couples TRBV21-1 to TRBJ1-1; TRBD1 is the table's D call, not checked against the DNA. TRBV21-1 is deemed a pseudogene. The CDR3 length is 10 residues. The CDR3 nucleotides read TGTGCCAGCCCGACCCTGGAAACTTTCTTT. It encodes CASPTLETFF.

Ten or more counts support this clonotype. This chain joins TRBV6-1 and TRBJ2-7; D possibly corresponds to TRBD1 (5 bases). CDR3 length equals 13 residues. Trimming removed 8 bases at V and 7 bases at J, with 18 bases between. Germline V gene sequence: CDR1 MNHNS, CDR2 SASEGT. The CDR3 here is CASLRSGSEEQYF. Here the CDR3 DNA reads TGTGCCAGCTTGAGGTCAGGGTCCGAAGAGCAGTACTTC.

CDR3 residues: CASSPPSWASYGKLFF. The DNA of the CDR3 is TGTGCCAGCAGTCCCCCTTCCTGGGCCTCATATGGAAAACTGTTTTTT. The genes are TRBV12-3 or TRBV12-4 and TRBJ1-4; the D is unclear. The V and J ends lost 5 bases and 10 bases respectively, with 23 bases between them. This CDR3 has 16 residues.

This clonotype was detected ten times or more. The chain combines TRBV5-6 with TRBJ2-7; D is ambiguous. The CDR3 is 14 residues long. Germline loops: CDR1 SGHDT, CDR2 YYEEEE. Trimming removed 2 bases from V and 2 bases from J, with 11 bases in between. The CDR3 DNA reads as TGTGCCAGCAGCTTCGGATTAGGAACCTACGAGCAGTACTTC. Translating gives CASSFGLGTYEQYF.

The gene calls are TRBV20-1 and TRBJ1-1; TRBD1 matches 8 bases. The V and J ends lost 6 bases and 3 bases, in that order; junction bases with no gene match: 6. This CDR3 has 13 residues. Germline assignment: CDR1 DFQATT and CDR2 SNEGSKA (reference sequence). The CDR3 sequence: CSAQTGGYTEAFF. CDR3 nucleotide sequence: TGCAGTGCACAAACAGGGGGGTACACTGAAGCTTTCTTT.

This clonotype was found many times. The chain recombines TRBV20-1 with TRBJ1-6; D may be TRBD1 (6 bases). This CDR3 comprises 15 residues. Trimming took 3 bases from V and 6 from J, leaving 15 bases between them. Germline values: CDR1 DFQATT, CDR2 SNEGSKA (reference sequence). As DNA, the CDR3 is TGCAGTGCTAGCCGGACAGCAGCCGCTAATTCACCCCTCCACTTT. Its protein is CSASRTAAANSPLHF.

This clonotype was counted many times. This CDR3 reads CASSSRRTGGENTEAFF. The DNA for the CDR3 is TGTGCCAGCAGCTCAAGGAGGACAGGGGGCGAGAACACTGAAGCTTTCTTT. The rearrangement links TRBV5-4 to TRBJ1-1; 11 nucleotides line up with TRBD1. The CDR3 covers 17 residues. The germline V gene has CDR1 SGHNT and CDR2 YYREEE (reference sequence). V was pared by 3 bases and J by 1 base, with 8 bases of the junction left unmatched.

This clonotype was seen many times. This sequence joins TRBV7-2 and TRBJ2-4, with a weak D call TRBD2 (5 bases). The V and J ends lost 1 base and 9 bases respectively, with 16 bases between them. Looked up from germline, CDR1 is SGHTA and CDR2 is FQGNSA. This CDR3 region has 15 residues. The CDR3 protein is CASSLESSYVGIQYF. CDR3 bases: TGTGCCAGCAGCTTAGAGTCTAGCTACGTGGGCATTCAGTACTTC.

The J gene is TRBJ1-1, the V gene TRBV5-4; no definite D call. Germline lookup yields CDR1 SGHNT and CDR2 YYREEE (reference sequence). V lost 3 bases to trimming and J lost 1 base, with 19 bases between them. The CDR3 runs 17 residues. The CDR3 sequence: CASSSGKKGVGNTEAFF. CDR3 nucleotides: TGTGCCAGCAGCTCGGGGAAGAAGGGTGTTGGGAACACTGAAGCTTTCTTT.

This chain links TRBV19 with TRBJ1-1; no clear D. The V gene's germline CDR1 is LNHDA and CDR2 SQIVND (reference sequence). V was trimmed by 5 bases and J by 1 base, leaving 14 bases between them. The CDR3 loop spans 15 amino acids. Here the CDR3 DNA reads TGTGCCAGTAGTTTGAACACCTACGGGAACACTGAAGCTTTCTTT. This translates into CASSLNTYGNTEAFF.

This clonotype was seen at least ten times. The V gene is TRBV6-2 or TRBV6-3, the J gene TRBJ1-2, with D unresolved. V lost 6 bases and J lost 1, with 9 bases in between. Per the germline V gene, CDR1 is MNHEY and CDR2 is SVGEGT. The CDR3 runs 13 residues. The CDR3 DNA sequence: TGTGCCAGCAGCCTCGCCCTTAACTATGGCTACACCTTC. It translates to CASSLALNYGYTF.

This clonotype has at least ten counts. This rearrangement joins TRBV9 to TRBJ2-1, with TRBD1 matching over 12 bases. Germline values: CDR1 SGDLS, CDR2 YYNGEE. V lost 3 bases, J lost 4 bases, and 5 bases stayed unmatched. This CDR3 is built from 16 residues. CDR3 sequence (DNA): TGTGCCAGCAGCGAGGGACAGGGGGCGTATTACAATGAGCAGTTCTTC. It encodes CASSEGQGAYYNEQFF.

This clonotype was seen at least ten times. The chain employs TRBV5-5 and TRBJ2-5; D perhaps matches TRBD2 (6 bases). Trimming removed 3 bases at V and 2 bases at J, with 11 bases between. Looked up from germline, CDR1 is SGHKS and CDR2 is YYEKEE (reference sequence). The CDR3 spans 14 residues. CDR3 residues: CASSWVRDQETQYF. Written as DNA, the CDR3 is TGTGCCAGCAGCTGGGTGCGGGATCAAGAGACCCAGTACTTC. Looking up the rest from reference TRBV5-5 and TRBJ2-5 gives the full variable domain: DAGVTQSPTHLIKTRGQQVTLRCSPISGHKSVSWYQQVLGQGPQFIFQYYEKEERGRGNFPDRFSARQFPNYSSELNVNALLLGDSALYLCASSWVRDQETQYFGPGTRLLVL.

This clonotype was recorded at least ten times. The chain links TRBV7-9 to TRBJ2-3; D assignment may be TRBD1 or TRBD2 (5 bases each). The germline CDR1 and CDR2 sequences are SEHNR and FQNEAQ (reference sequence). V was cut by 4 bases and J by 2 bases, with 16 bases left in between. The CDR3 has 16 amino acids. The CDR3 coding sequence is TGTGCCAGCAGCTCGGGGACGATGGGCCACACAGATACGCAGTATTTT. This gives the protein CASSSGTMGHTDTQYF.

The sample holds many counts of this clonotype. J is TRBJ2-1 and V is TRBV20-1, with D perhaps matching TRBD1 (8 bases). Trimming cost V 0 bases and J 2 bases, with 26 bases left between them. Germline V gene sequence: CDR1 DFQATT, CDR2 SNEGSKA (reference sequence). This CDR3 is 20 amino acids long. This CDR3 reads CSARDDSTGGVGRTYNEQFF. In DNA form, the CDR3 reads TGCAGTGCTAGAGATGATTCCACAGGGGGGGTCGGGAGGACCTACAATGAGCAGTTCTTC.

This clonotype came up many times. This sequence joins TRBV20-1 and TRBJ1-2; TRBD1 agrees at 8 bases. In germline, CDR1 is DFQATT, CDR2 SNEGSKA (reference sequence). The CDR3 consists of 14 residues. V shed 4 bases, J shed 4 bases, and the junction held 8 bases outside the gene matches. CDR3 in amino acids: CSATDRGRAYGYTF. The CDR3 DNA sequence: TGCAGTGCTACAGACAGGGGAAGGGCCTATGGCTACACCTTC.

In its sample, this clonotype was seen many times. The V call is TRBV10-3, the J call TRBJ2-3; TRBD1 matches 7 bases. The J segment lost 6 bases and the V segment lost 6 bases, leaving 15 bases of the junction unmatched. The CDR3 totals 16 residues. CDR1 ENHRY and CDR2 SYGVKD come from the germline V gene. In DNA, the CDR3 is TGTGCCATCAGGATTGACAGGGACGATCAGGGGGATACGCAGTATTTT. The encoded protein is CAIRIDRDDQGDTQYF.

This clonotype was seen repeatedly, ten times or more. The chain couples TRBV7-2 to TRBJ2-7; 7 bases align to TRBD1. CDR1 and CDR2 (germline): SGHTA, FQGNSA. J was trimmed by 9 bases and V by 5 bases; bases with no gene match: 10. The CDR3 contains 13 residues. The CDR3 nucleotides read TGTGCCAGCAGCCCAACGAACAGGGGAGTGCAGTACTTC. Translating gives CASSPTNRGVQYF. Using reference TRBV7-2 and TRBJ2-7 for the parts outside the CDR3, the full variable domain is GAGVSQSPSNKVTEKGKDVELRCDPISGHTALYWYRQSLGQGLEFLIYFQGNSAPDKSGLPSDRFSAERTGGSVSTLTIQRTQQEDSAVYLCASSPTNRGVQYFGPGTRLTVT.